A single sample gave rise to the 29 T cell receptor beta chains below, sequenced in a study of blood T cell repertoires in COVID-19 (dated by TCRdb to the early 2020s). The library came from the immunoSEQ multiplex PCR assay. TCRdb mirrors the immuneACCESS table, restricted to in-frame sequences. Some clones are absent from its copies; in checked studies, under half trace to an unresolved V gene, and the reason for the others is unknown. In this sample the table shows roughly 150,000 clones, just under 80% of which occur a single time. The ten largest clonotypes hold about 15% of the sample. Sequenced material: peripheral blood. The receptor set was obtained from a woman aged 80 or over with acute or convalescent COVID-19.

The chain combines TRBV7-8 with TRBJ2-2, with D maybe TRBD1 (5 bases). The CDR3 extends over 13 amino acids. The V gene's germline CDR1 is SGHVS and CDR2 FQNEAQ. In nucleotides, the CDR3 is TGTGCTAAGGGGCTCGAGAACACCGGGGAGCTGTTTTTT. It translates to CAKGLENTGELFF.

The J gene is TRBJ2-5, the V gene TRBV28; 10 nucleotides agree with TRBD2. Trimming at V came to 8 bases and at J to 1 base, leaving 19 bases not matched to a gene. The CDR3 loop spans 19 amino acids. Germline V gene data show CDR1 as MDHEN and CDR2 as SYDVKM. The CDR3 region has the DNA TGTGCCAGCTGTAACGATTCATCGGAGGGACTAGCGCTCCAAGAGACCCAGTACTTC. This sequence encodes CASCNDSSEGLALQETQYF.

The chain joins TRBV5-1 to TRBJ1-1, with D perhaps TRBD1 (6 bases). Germline V CDR1 and CDR2: SGHRS, YFSETQ. The V and J ends lost 0 bases and 4 bases respectively, with 10 bases between them. CDR3 length: 14 residues. The CDR3 nucleotides read TGCGCCAGCAGCTTGGGGGGGCTCGGCACTGAAGCTTTCTTT. The encoded protein is CASSLGGLGTEAFF.

The chain joins TRBV12-3 or TRBV12-4 to TRBJ1-5, with D uncertain. The CDR3 runs to 13 residues. Trimming removed 6 bases from V and 7 bases from J, with 13 bases in between. The CDR3: CASSGSVRQPQHF. CDR3 nucleotides: TGTGCCAGCAGCGGGAGCGTACGGCAGCCCCAGCATTTT.

The chain couples TRBV15 to TRBJ1-5, with D perhaps TRBD1 (5 bases). This CDR3 has 15 amino acids. V gave up 0 bases and J gave up 5 bases, with 11 bases separating them. CDR1 and CDR2 from the germline V gene are LNHNV and YYDKDF (reference sequence). The CDR3 DNA reads TGTGCCACCAGCAGAGATCTCGGGGGGTATCAGCCCCAGCATTTT. Its protein is CATSRDLGGYQPQHF.

V and J are TRBV28 and TRBJ2-7; D gene ambiguous. Germline V lookup: CDR1 MDHEN, CDR2 SYDVKM. Trimming removed 1 base from V and 5 bases from J, with 3 bases in between. This CDR3 has 11 residues. CDR3 DNA: TGTGCCAGCAGTTTATACAACGAGCAGTACTTC. Amino acid sequence: CASSLYNEQYF.

V is TRBV3-1 (or the pseudogene TRBV3-2) and J is TRBJ2-5, with TRBD2 matching 10 bases. V lost 1 base, J lost 4 bases, and 6 bases stayed unmatched. This CDR3 contains 16 residues. The germline V gene has CDR1 LGHDT and CDR2 YNNKEL (reference sequence). CDR3 sequence (DNA): TGTGCCAGCAGCCAAGGCTCACTAGCGGGGACAGAGACCCAGTACTTC. This translates into CASSQGSLAGTETQYF.

The rearrangement links TRBV5-6 to TRBJ1-1; D possibly corresponds to TRBD1 (6 bases). Deletions cut 6 bases from V and 1 base from J, with 16 bases between. CDR1 and CDR2 (germline): SGHDT, YYEEEE. The CDR3 length is 15 residues. CDR3: CASKTDIQGNTEAFF. In DNA form, the CDR3 reads TGTGCCAGCAAAACGGACATACAGGGGAACACTGAAGCTTTCTTT.

The genes are TRBV5-4 and TRBJ1-1; D uncertain. This CDR3 comprises 15 residues. Trimming shortened V by 2 bases and J by 1 base, and 12 bases separated the two germline ends. CDR1 is SGHNT, CDR2 YYREEE, per germline (reference sequence). In DNA form, the CDR3 reads TGTGCCAGCAGCTTAAGAATGGGAGAGAACACTGAAGCTTTCTTT. It translates to CASSLRMGENTEAFF.

The rearrangement joins TRBV19 to TRBJ2-5; D not resolved. Between the trimmed V and J ends, which lost 5 bases and 1 base, there was a span of 2 bases. This CDR3 contains 11 residues. Per the germline V gene, CDR1 is LNHDA and CDR2 is SQIVND (reference sequence). In DNA, the CDR3 is TGTGCCAGTAGTCTCCAAGAGACCCAGTACTTC. This encodes CASSLQETQYF.

This chain uses TRBV12-3 or TRBV12-4 with TRBJ1-5, with a tentative D call TRBD1 (6 bases). This CDR3 has 13 amino acids. Trimming stripped 2 bases from V and 6 bases from J, with 8 bases between. This chain's CDR3 is CASSLQGGQPQHF. CDR3 coding DNA: TGTGCCAGCAGTTTACAAGGGGGTCAGCCCCAGCATTTT.

The J gene is TRBJ1-2, the V gene TRBV7-9; TRBD1 matches at 8 bases. This CDR3 is built from 14 residues. From germline, CDR1 is SEHNR and CDR2 FQNEAQ (reference sequence). V lost 1 base and J lost 8; bases outside the gene matches: 6. The CDR3 coding sequence is TGTGCCAGCAGCTTAGTGGCGACAGGGGTCGGCTACACCTTC. This sequence encodes CASSLVATGVGYTF. The full variable domain, rest sourced from reference TRBV7-9 and TRBJ1-2, is DTGVSQNPRHKITKRGQNVTFRCDPISEHNRLYWYRQTLGQGPEFLTYFQNEAQLEKSRLLSDRFSAERPKGSFSTLEIQRTEQGDSAMYLCASSLVATGVGYTFGSGTRLTVV.

This chain joins TRBV5-4 and TRBJ2-2, with 8 bases matching TRBD2. J was trimmed by 0 bases and V by 5 bases; bases with no gene match: 3. Germline V lookup: CDR1 SGHNT, CDR2 YYREEE (reference sequence). The CDR3 is 15 amino acids. CDR3 protein: CASRPTSANTGELFF. In nucleotides, the CDR3 is TGTGCCAGCAGACCGACTAGCGCGAACACCGGGGAGCTGTTTTTT.

This chain links TRBV12-3 or TRBV12-4 with TRBJ1-2, with a weak D call TRBD1 (5 bases). This CDR3 spans 11 amino acids. V gave up 5 bases and J gave up 7 bases, with 8 bases separating them. The CDR3 loop is CASSRRGGYTF. DNA of the CDR3: TGTGCCAGCAGTCGGAGGGGTGGCTACACCTTC.

V usage is TRBV5-4 and J usage is TRBJ1-2, with a possible D match to TRBD1 (6 bases). The ends were cut back, 1 base at V and 4 bases at J, with 11 bases in the middle. CDR1 SGHNT and CDR2 YYREEE come from the germline V gene (reference sequence). This CDR3 contains 14 residues. CDR3 region: CASSLRGARYGYTF. As DNA, the CDR3 is TGTGCCAGCAGCTTGCGGGGGGCGCGCTATGGCTACACCTTC.

This rearrangement joins TRBV6-2 or TRBV6-3 to TRBJ2-3, with D perhaps matching TRBD2 (6 bases). V lost 2 bases to trimming and J lost 6 bases, with 21 bases between them. From germline, CDR1 is MNHEY and CDR2 SVGEGT. The CDR3 consists of 17 residues. This CDR3 reads CASSYTVGRPREDTQYF. In DNA form, the CDR3 reads TGTGCCAGCAGTTACACAGTGGGACGGCCTCGGGAGGATACGCAGTATTTT.

This chain connects TRBV6-5 to TRBJ2-7, with 11 bases matching TRBD1. J gave up 2 bases and V 5 bases, and 2 bases lay outside the gene matches. Germline V CDR1 and CDR2: MNHEY, SVGAGI. There are 14 residues in the CDR3. The CDR3 region is CASSPGQGAYEQYF. The CDR3 DNA reads as TGTGCCAGCAGTCCGGGACAGGGGGCCTACGAGCAGTACTTC.

The sample holds one count of this clone. The chain couples TRBV6-5 to TRBJ2-7; TRBD2 matches 8 bases. The CDR3 is 13 residues long. With 8 bases clipped from V and 7 bases from J, the junction kept 10 bases outside the gene matches. Germline CDR1 MNHEY, CDR2 SVGAGI. As DNA, the CDR3 is TGTGCCAGCCTCGGGAGGGAGGGGGGAGAGCAGTACTTC. Translating gives CASLGREGGEQYF.

This clone appeared a few times. V and J are TRBV19 and TRBJ1-3, with D possibly being TRBD1 (6 bases). Germline CDR1 reads LNHDA; CDR2 reads SQIVND (reference sequence). Trimming took off 7 bases at V and 0 bases at J, with 16 bases between the two ends. This CDR3 has 16 amino acids. The CDR3 DNA sequence: TGTGCCAGTACCACCTATGGACAGTCCTCTGGAAACACCATATATTTT. Protein: CASTTYGQSSGNTIYF.

This clone has a single count. The chain combines TRBV20-1 with TRBJ2-7; unclear D gene. This CDR3 region has 11 residues. Trimming pared 3 bases from V and 4 bases from J, leaving 7 bases between. The V gene's germline CDR1 is DFQATT and CDR2 SNEGSKA (reference sequence). The DNA for the CDR3 is TGCAGTGCTAGCGTGCAGTACGAGCAGTACTTC. Encoded protein: CSASVQYEQYF.

V is TRBV2 and J is TRBJ1-6; a possible D gene is TRBD1 (5 bases). Germline CDR1 and CDR2: SNHLY and FYNNEI. V was cut by 0 bases and J by 7 bases, with 16 bases left in between. This CDR3 region has 17 residues. CDR3 protein: CASSEAIGATQNSPLHF. The CDR3 DNA follows: TGTGCCAGCAGTGAAGCGATTGGGGCGACGCAAAATTCACCCCTCCACTTT.

V gene TRBV7-2 combines with J gene TRBJ1-6, with a tentative D call TRBD1 (5 bases). Trimming left V 6 bases short and J 7 bases short, with 10 bases between. Per germline, CDR1 SGHTA and CDR2 FQGNSA. CDR3 length: 13 residues. This chain's CDR3 is CASSWGENSPLHF. CDR3 DNA sequence: TGTGCCAGCAGTTGGGGGGAGAATTCACCCCTCCACTTT.

Note on this clone: This same CDR3 is encoded by further DNA sequences in the sample. The chain employs TRBV5-1 and TRBJ2-3, with D unresolved. Trimming stripped 0 bases from V and 0 bases from J, with 5 bases between. The germline V gene encodes CDR1 SGHRS and CDR2 YFSETQ. The CDR3 length is 14 residues. CDR3 residues: CASSLGTSTDTQYF. CDR3 bases: TGCGCCAGCAGCTTGGGAACTAGCACAGATACGCAGTATTTT.

V usage is TRBV19 and J usage is TRBJ1-2; D possibly corresponds to TRBD1 (5 bases). The V and J ends lost 3 bases and 6 bases respectively, with 11 bases between them. This CDR3 has 13 amino acids. The germline V gene has CDR1 LNHDA and CDR2 SQIVND (reference sequence). The CDR3: CASSIYGGHGYTF. CDR3 nucleotides: TGTGCCAGTAGTATTTACGGGGGACATGGCTACACCTTC.

The V gene is TRBV7-6, the J gene TRBJ1-2; D may be TRBD1 (6 bases). V lost 4 bases to trimming and J lost 3 bases, with 12 bases between them. The CDR3 loop spans 14 amino acids. CDR1 is SGHVS, CDR2 FNYEAQ, per germline. The CDR3 DNA sequence: TGTGCCAGCAGCTCGGGGACACTAGACTATGGCTACACCTTC. Its translation is CASSSGTLDYGYTF.

The genes are TRBV7-9 and TRBJ2-3; 7 bases match TRBD2. The CDR3 totals 15 residues. The V segment lost 5 bases and the J segment 2 bases; nucleotides outside the gene matches: 7. The germline V gene encodes CDR1 SEHNR and CDR2 FQNEAQ (reference sequence). CDR3 sequence (DNA): TGTGCCAGCAGCCCTGGGGGGGGGACCACAGATACGCAGTATTTT. Residues: CASSPGGGTTDTQYF.

The chain has TRBV4-1 and TRBJ1-6, with D maybe TRBD1 (5 bases). Trimming stripped 8 bases from V and 4 bases from J, with 15 bases between. The CDR3 loop spans 15 amino acids. From germline, CDR1 is MGHRA and CDR2 YSYEKL. Written as DNA, the CDR3 is TGCGCCAGCCGGGGGGGAGGGGCATATAATTCACCCCTCCACTTT. Its translation is CASRGGGAYNSPLHF.

The rearrangement uses TRBV6-6 and TRBJ1-4; a weak D match, TRBD1 (5 bases). CDR1 is MNHNY, CDR2 SVGAGI, per germline (reference sequence). CDR3 length: 15 residues. With 2 bases removed from V and 3 bases from J, the gap between germline ends came to 10 bases. The CDR3 DNA follows: TGTGCCAGCAGTTACGGCTCCAGGGCTAATGAAAAACTGTTTTTT. As protein: CASSYGSRANEKLFF.

This clone came up a few times. The rearrangement uses TRBV14 and TRBJ2-7, with 7 bases fitting TRBD2. The CDR3 consists of 16 residues. V gave up 3 bases and J gave up 4 bases; unmatched junction bases: 12. The germline V gene has CDR1 SGHDN and CDR2 FVKESK. CDR3: CASSQGGGRVAYEQYF. DNA of the CDR3: TGTGCCAGCAGCCAGGGCGGGGGACGAGTAGCTTACGAGCAGTACTTC.